This T cell receptor (beta chain) was captured by sequencing in a study of T cell changes during pregnancy in multiple sclerosis. Data came from immunoSEQ multiplex PCR; TCRdb stores just in-frame clones and leaves some out. The sample has more than 25,000 clones; approximately 92% are singletons. Germline V gives CDR1 MNHEY, CDR2 SVGAGI. The V and J ends lost 8 bases and 0 bases respectively, with 16 bases between them. CDR3 length equals 15 residues. The sample here was CD4+ T cells from peripheral blood mononuclear cells, taken in the first trimester of pregnancy. V is TRBV6-5 and J is TRBJ1-1; maybe TRBD1 (5 bases). This TCR was recovered from a female donor with multiple sclerosis, enrolled in a pregnancy study. The CDR3 bases are TGTGCCAGCTTCCCGGCGGGGACGTTGAACACTGAAGCTTTCTTT. It specifies CASFPAGTLNTEAFF.